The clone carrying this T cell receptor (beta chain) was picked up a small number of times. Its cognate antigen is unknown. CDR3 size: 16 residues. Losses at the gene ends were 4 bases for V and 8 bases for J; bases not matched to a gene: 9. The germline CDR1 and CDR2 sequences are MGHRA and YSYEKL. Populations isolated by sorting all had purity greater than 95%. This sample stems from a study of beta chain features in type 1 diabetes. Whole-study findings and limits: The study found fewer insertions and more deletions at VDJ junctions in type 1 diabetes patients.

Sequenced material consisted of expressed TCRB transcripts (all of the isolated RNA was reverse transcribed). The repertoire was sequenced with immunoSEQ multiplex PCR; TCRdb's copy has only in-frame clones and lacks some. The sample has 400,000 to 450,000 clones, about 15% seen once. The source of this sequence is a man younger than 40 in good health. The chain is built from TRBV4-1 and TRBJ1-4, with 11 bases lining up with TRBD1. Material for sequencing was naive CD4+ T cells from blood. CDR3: CASSLVGQGAKEKLFF. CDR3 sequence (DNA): TGCGCCAGCAGCCTCGTCGGACAGGGGGCGAAAGAAAAACTGTTTTTT.